This T cell receptor (beta chain) was identified in a study of shared clonotypes between healthy human individuals. The wider study: A few men and a couple of women, aged 18 to 49, were donors.

The assay was immunoSEQ multiplex PCR, and TCRdb's table has in-frame clones only and misses some. Of about 2.1 million clones in the sample, 90% to 95% were seen once. A note on this clone: Other DNA sequences in the same sample also yield this CDR3.

Terminally differentiated effector memory CD45RA+ cells were excluded from the naive CD8 cells, which were CD45RO-negative and positively selected for CCR7. The TCR originated in a man between 18 and 35 years old in good health. Some clones in this sample may be carry-over from other donors' samples. Sequencing input: naive CD8+ T cells from PBMCs.

CDR3 region: CASSFGGANEQFF. CDR3 DNA sequence: TGTGCCAGCAGTTTTGGGGGGGCGAATGAGCAGTTCTTC. The chain has TRBV27 and TRBJ2-1, with TRBD2 as a possible D gene (7 bases). This CDR3 is built from 13 residues. Germline CDR1 and CDR2: MNHEY and SMNVEV (reference sequence). V was pared by 3 bases and J by 7 bases, with 10 bases between.